The 13 T cell receptor beta chains below all came from one sample that was sequenced in a study of cytomegalovirus exposure and HLA in healthy donors. The study ran its PCR with 60 Vbeta and 13 Jbeta primers. Sequencing was performed with immunoSEQ multiplex PCR; in TCRdb, only in-frame clones are kept and a portion is missing. Here the sample spans 150,000 to 200,000 clones, more than 70% being singletons. The sequenced sample was PBMCs. These receptors were obtained from a male donor in good health and CMV-seronegative.

The rearrangement links TRBV6-5 to TRBJ2-1, with 8 bases that match TRBD2. With 10 bases clipped from V and 7 bases from J, the junction kept 6 bases outside the gene matches. The CDR3 length is 12 residues. The germline gives CDR1 MNHEY, CDR2 SVGAGI. The CDR3 region has the DNA TGTGCCACCCGCGGACTAGCAAATGAGCAGTTCTTC. Translating it yields CATRGLANEQFF.

This chain connects TRBV7-6 to TRBJ2-5, with TRBD1 as a possible D gene (6 bases). The CDR3 is 16 amino acids. From germline, CDR1 is SGHVS and CDR2 FNYEAQ. V was cut by 1 base and J by 4 bases, with 16 bases left in between. The CDR3 sequence is CASSLVGTSYGETQYF. The CDR3 DNA reads as TGTGCCAGCAGCTTAGTAGGGACATCATACGGAGAGACCCAGTACTTC.

For this clone: One junction end disagrees with the germline gene, perhaps due to a read error. Within the sample, other DNA sequences also encode this same CDR3. The chain couples TRBV6-6 to TRBJ1-4; D gene uncertain. Per the germline V gene, CDR1 is MNHNY and CDR2 is SVGAGI (reference sequence). CDR3 length: 13 residues. The CDR3 region has the DNA TGTGCCAGCAGTTCGGGAACTAATGAAAAGCTGTTTTTT. Protein product: CASSSGTNEKLFF.

The chain couples TRBV9 to TRBJ2-2; D is ambiguous. CDR1 is SGDLS, CDR2 YYNGEE, per germline. The CDR3 has 14 residues. The V and J ends lost 2 bases and 6 bases respectively, with 11 bases between them. The DNA of the CDR3 is TGTGCCAGCAGCGTCTTCAGCGTCCCCGGGGAGCTGTTTTTT. Translating gives CASSVFSVPGELFF.

This rearrangement joins TRBV29-1 to TRBJ2-7, with D possibly TRBD1 on 6 matching bases. The CDR3 is 13 residues long. In germline, CDR1 is SQVTM, CDR2 ANQGSEA. The V end lost 6 bases, the J end lost 0 bases, and 12 bases lay between the germline ends. This chain's CDR3 is CSVDQDSSYEQYF. DNA of the CDR3: TGCAGCGTCGATCAGGACAGCTCCTACGAGCAGTACTTC.

This chain links TRBV30 with TRBJ1-1; maybe TRBD1 (6 bases). The CDR3 totals 13 residues. CDR1 and CDR2 from the germline V gene are GTSNPN and SVGIG (reference sequence). Trimming pared 3 bases from V and 5 bases from J, leaving 13 bases between. The CDR3 sequence: CAWRTGKGTEAFF. DNA of the CDR3: TGTGCCTGGAGGACAGGAAAGGGGACTGAAGCTTTCTTT.

V and J are TRBV19 and TRBJ1-3; possible D gene TRBD1, 5 bases. Trimming pared 2 bases from V and 9 bases from J, leaving 17 bases between. CDR3 length equals 15 residues. Germline V gene sequence: CDR1 LNHDA, CDR2 SQIVND (reference sequence). The CDR3 reads CASSILGSRRGTIYF. In DNA form, the CDR3 reads TGTGCCAGTAGTATACTCGGGTCGAGAAGGGGCACCATATATTTT.

This chain joins TRBV7-9 and TRBJ2-5; D is possibly TRBD2 (6 bases). In germline, CDR1 is SEHNR, CDR2 FQNEAQ (reference sequence). The CDR3 runs to 15 residues. V gave up 5 bases and J gave up 4 bases, with 17 bases separating them. The CDR3 region is CASSPRGRLGETQYF. The CDR3 DNA follows: TGTGCCAGCAGCCCGCGGGGCAGGTTGGGAGAGACCCAGTACTTC.

The chain joins TRBV5-1 to TRBJ2-1, with D possibly TRBD2 on 6 matching bases. This CDR3 has 14 residues. CDR1 and CDR2 (germline): SGHRS, YFSETQ. V was cut by 4 bases and J by 8 bases, with 16 bases left in between. CDR3 amino acids: CASSLTSFLDEQFF. The CDR3 DNA reads TGCGCCAGCAGCCTGACTAGTTTCCTCGATGAGCAGTTCTTC.

The J gene is TRBJ2-4, the V gene TRBV5-1; 9 bases map to TRBD1. J lost 9 bases, V lost 0 bases, and 16 bases had no gene match. Germline CDR1 reads SGHRS; CDR2 reads YFSETQ. The CDR3 runs 18 residues. CDR3 residues: CASSLALGTGTSGGIQYF. The CDR3 coding sequence is TGCGCCAGCAGCTTGGCATTAGGGACAGGGACATCTGGGGGCATTCAGTACTTC.

The chain employs TRBV6-8 and TRBJ2-7; D not certain. Trimming stripped 6 bases from V and 2 bases from J, with 17 bases between. There are 15 residues in the CDR3. The V gene's germline CDR1 is MNHGY and CDR2 SAAAGT. The CDR3 here is CASRLSSQPAYEQYF. CDR3 in DNA: TGTGCCAGCAGGCTCTCCTCACAACCAGCCTACGAGCAGTACTTC.

This clone is a singleton in its sample. The V gene is TRBV4-2, the J gene TRBJ1-2; weak D call: TRBD1 (5 bases). Germline CDR1 LGHNA, CDR2 YNFKEQ. V lost 0 bases to trimming and J lost 5 bases, with 13 bases between them. The CDR3 contains 15 residues. CDR3: CASSQDSGGRYGYTF. The CDR3 DNA reads TGTGCCAGCAGCCAAGATTCCGGGGGTCGTTATGGCTACACCTTC.

This clone occurred a few times. The V call is TRBV6-1, the J call TRBJ1-2; possibly TRBD1 for D (5 bases). This CDR3 has 15 amino acids. V lost 2 bases to trimming and J lost 4 bases, with 14 bases between them. Germline V gene lookup returns CDR1 MNHNS and CDR2 SASEGT. CDR3 coding DNA: TGTGCCAGCAGTGAAATGGTAGGACAACCCTATGGCTACACCTTC. Protein: CASSEMVGQPYGYTF.